A selection of T cell receptor beta chains follows, all from one sample in a study of CD8+ T cells in alopecia areata. TCRdb keeps only in-frame clones here, not all; method: immunoSEQ multiplex PCR. Of 130,000 to 150,000 clones in the sample, approximately 85% were seen once. This sample comprised CD8+ T cells sorted from blood, obtained at week 4, from a patient treated with tofacitinib. The receptors shown here come from a human donor with alopecia areata. The CDR3 runs from the conserved cysteine through the conserved F or W. A D gene is named only where the DNA matches it firmly. Expanded clones are given a class, and other clones once, few, many or no size at all.

.	.	TRBV5-4	TRBJ2-7	CASSPPSSYEQYF	TGTGCCAGCAGCCCACCCAGCTCCTACGAGCAGTACTTC
.	.	TRBV11-2	TRBJ2-1	CASRDHNEQFF	TGTGCCAGCAGGGACCATAATGAGCAGTTCTTC
.	.	TRBV4-1	TRBJ2-7	CASSHTVFYEQYF	TGCGCCAGCAGCCACACCGTCTTCTACGAGCAGTACTTC
.	.	TRBV7-6	TRBJ2-5	CASSLVGERYTQETQYF	TGTGCCAGCAGCTTGGTCGGGGAGCGGTATACCCAAGAGACCCAGTACTTC
TRBD2	many	TRBV19	TRBJ2-1	CASSMSGGAGTEQFF	TGTGCCAGTAGTATGAGCGGGGGGGCCGGGACTGAGCAGTTCTTC
.	.	TRBV7-9	TRBJ1-6	CASSPRLEGSPLHF	TGTGCCAGCAGCCCTAGGCTCGAGGGTTCACCCCTCCACTTT
.	.	TRBV29-1	TRBJ2-7	CSVEDETEYEQYF	TGCAGCGTTGAAGATGAGACAGAGTACGAGCAGTACTTC
.	.	TRBV4-1	TRBJ1-2	CASSQDIQPNLNYGYTF	TGCGCCAGCAGCCAAGATATCCAACCCAACCTAAACTATGGCTACACCTTC
.	.	TRBV5-5	TRBJ1-1	CASSWVLQVGTEAFF	TGTGCCAGCAGCTGGGTTCTCCAGGTCGGCACTGAAGCTTTCTTT
.	.	TRBV21-1	TRBJ1-1	CASSKVPGQGATEAFF	TGTGCCAGCAGCAAAGTTCCGGGACAGGGGGCCACTGAAGCTTTCTTT
.	.	TRBV4-3	TRBJ2-1	CASSQEARQLLYNEQFF	TGCGCCAGCAGCCAAGAAGCTCGACAGTTACTATACAATGAGCAGTTCTTC
TRBD1	few	TRBV10-3	TRBJ2-7	CAISEGTVYEQYF	TGTGCCATCAGTGAAGGGACAGTCTACGAGCAGTACTTC
TRBD1	.	TRBV11-3	TRBJ2-7	CASSTGTGEREQYF	TGTGCCAGCAGCACCGGGACAGGGGAGCGCGAGCAGTACTTC
.	.	TRBV6-7	TRBJ2-6	CASSGTMRYLQSRANVLTF	TGTGCCAGCAGTGGCACGATGCGTTATTTACAAAGTCGGGCCAACGTCCTGACTTTC
TRBD1	.	TRBV11-2	TRBJ2-7	CASSPGQADEQYF	TGTGCCAGCAGCCCAGGACAGGCCGACGAGCAGTACTTC
.	few	TRBV29-1	TRBJ2-3	CSVVPSDRQDTQYF	TGCAGCGTTGTTCCCTCGGACCGGCAGGATACGCAGTATTTT
TRBD1	.	TRBV29-1	TRBJ2-1	CSVVLRQGVYNEQFF	TGCAGCGTCGTACTCAGACAGGGGGTCTACAATGAGCAGTTCTTC
.	.	TRBV19	TRBJ2-1	CASSIAGSPYNEQFF	TGTGCCAGTAGTATTGCGGGGAGCCCCTACAATGAGCAGTTCTTC
.	.	TRBV6-5	TRBJ2-5	CASSSQTGRKTQYF	TGTGCCAGCAGCTCCCAAACAGGTCGCAAGACCCAGTACTTC
.	.	TRBV15	TRBJ2-7	CATSREGESYEQYF	TGTGCCACCAGCAGGGAAGGGGAATCCTACGAGCAGTACTTC
.	.	TRBV7-9	TRBJ2-1	CASSMRSTNEQFF	TGTGCCAGCAGCATGAGGTCTACCAATGAGCAGTTCTTC
.	.	TRBV2	TRBJ2-7	CASTLDGSYEQYF	TGTGCCAGCACCTTGGACGGGTCCTACGAGCAGTACTTC